Below, 21 T cell receptor beta chains from the same sample are listed, as sequenced in a study of blood T cell repertoires in COVID-19. Method: immunoSEQ multiplex PCR; TCRdb's copy keeps in-frame clones and lacks some. The sample includes around 190,000 clones, roughly 77% of them seen just once. Sequencing was done on a sample of peripheral blood. Receptor source: a man between 65 and 85 years old with active or convalescent COVID-19.

The chain joins TRBV6-6 to TRBJ2-2; possibly TRBD2 for D (6 bases). Germline V gene lookup returns CDR1 MNHNY and CDR2 SVGAGI (reference sequence). V lost 4 bases and J lost 2, with 11 bases in between. This CDR3 is built from 15 residues. The CDR3 is CASSWSGGNTGELFF. CDR3 nucleotides: TGTGCCAGCAGTTGGTCCGGGGGAAACACCGGGGAGCTGTTTTTT.

The chain combines TRBV30 with TRBJ1-1; 9 nucleotides agree with TRBD1. Germline V CDR1 and CDR2: GTSNPN, SVGIG (reference sequence). J gave up 5 bases and V 4 bases, and 11 bases lay outside the gene matches. The CDR3 has 15 residues. CDR3 in amino acids: CAWKIAWTGDTEAFF. As DNA, the CDR3 is TGTGCCTGGAAGATAGCTTGGACAGGGGATACTGAAGCTTTCTTT. The variable domain in full, with the rest retrieved from reference TRBV30 and TRBJ1-1, is SQTIHQWPATLVQPVGSPLSLECTVEGTSNPNLYWYRQAAGRGLQLLFYSVGIGQISSEVPQNLSASRPQDRQFILSSKKLLLSDSGFYLCAWKIAWTGDTEAFFGQGTRLTVV.

The CDR3 region is CASSLVSGRDNEQFF. In DNA, the CDR3 is TGCGCCAGCAGCTTGGTTAGCGGGAGAGACAATGAGCAGTTCTTC. This chain connects TRBV5-1 to TRBJ2-1; TRBD2 aligns across 9 bases. Trimming took 0 bases from V and 5 from J; bases not matched to a gene: 3. The germline V gene encodes CDR1 SGHRS and CDR2 YFSETQ. The CDR3 is made up of 15 amino acids.

The chain joins TRBV12-2 to TRBJ2-7; TRBD1 reflects the table's D call only, with no check against the DNA. TRBV12-2 is given as a pseudogene. The CDR3 runs 16 residues. The CDR3, as DNA: TGTGCAAGTCGCTTAGGAGGGGGACAGGTAACCTACGAGCAGTACTTC. Its translation: CASRLGGGQVTYEQYF.

The rearrangement joins TRBV4-2 to TRBJ2-7; 8 bases map to TRBD1. V trimming: 0 bases; J trimming: 3 bases; junction bases outside the gene matches: 4. Per the germline V gene, CDR1 is LGHNA and CDR2 is YNFKEQ. The CDR3 consists of 15 residues. CDR3 in amino acids: CASSQDADRVYEQYF. CDR3 coding DNA: TGTGCCAGCAGCCAAGATGCGGACAGGGTCTACGAGCAGTACTTC.

In nucleotides, the CDR3 is TGTGCCAGCAGCTTAGCGGGCCTAGCGGGACGCACCGGGGAGCTGTTTTTT. As protein: CASSLAGLAGRTGELFF. The genes are TRBV7-9 and TRBJ2-2, with TRBD2 matching 9 bases. The CDR3 covers 17 residues. Looked up from germline, CDR1 is SEHNR and CDR2 is FQNEAQ (reference sequence). The junction had 6 bases not matched to a gene; V was cut back by 0 bases and J by 4 bases.

The genes are TRBV28 and TRBJ1-4; perhaps TRBD1 as D (5 bases). This CDR3 comprises 14 residues. CDR1 and CDR2 from the germline V gene are MDHEN and SYDVKM. The ends were cut back, 5 bases at V and 0 bases at J, with 7 bases in the middle. The CDR3 sequence: CASSRGATNEKLFF. CDR3 coding DNA: TGTGCCAGCAGTAGGGGTGCAACTAATGAAAAACTGTTTTTT.

The rearrangement uses TRBV9 and TRBJ2-7, with 7 nucleotides matching TRBD1. This CDR3 is built from 14 residues. Germline values: CDR1 SGDLS, CDR2 YYNGEE. The junction had 6 bases not matched to a gene; V was cut back by 1 base and J by 5 bases. CDR3 in amino acids: CASSVNRGSNEQYF. The CDR3 DNA reads as TGTGCCAGCAGCGTAAACAGGGGATCGAACGAGCAGTACTTC.

The V call is TRBV5-1, the J call TRBJ2-5, with D possibly being TRBD1 (6 bases). Germline V gene lookup returns CDR1 SGHRS and CDR2 YFSETQ. V dropped 2 bases and J dropped 4 bases, with 15 bases sitting between them. CDR3 length: 15 residues. CDR3 sequence (DNA): TGCGCCAGCAGCTTTGGGGGCTCTGGAGCAGAGACCCAGTACTTC. Protein sequence: CASSFGGSGAETQYF. Together with reference TRBV5-1 and TRBJ2-5, the CDR3 gives the full variable domain: KAGVTQTPRYLIKTRGQQVTLSCSPISGHRSVSWYQQTPGQGLQFLFEYFSETQRNKGNFPGRFSGRQFSNSRSEMNVSTLELGDSALYLCASSFGGSGAETQYFGPGTRLLVL.

The chain joins TRBV5-1 to TRBJ2-3, with 8 bases fitting TRBD1. With 6 bases clipped from V and 2 bases from J, the junction kept 8 bases outside the gene matches. Per germline, CDR1 SGHRS and CDR2 YFSETQ. The CDR3 is 15 residues long. DNA for the CDR3: TGCGCCAGCAACCCTGGACAGGGCCCCACAGATACGCAGTATTTT. It codes for CASNPGQGPTDTQYF.

This rearrangement joins TRBV20-1 to TRBJ2-1; D unresolved. Germline V gene sequence: CDR1 DFQATT, CDR2 SNEGSKA (reference sequence). V shed 0 bases and J shed 13 bases, with 10 bases lying between them. The CDR3 extends over 11 amino acids. CDR3 sequence (DNA): TGCAGTGCTAGAGATCTAGGCTCCCAGTTCTTC. It codes for CSARDLGSQFF.

V is TRBV5-8 and J is TRBJ2-3; 11 positions agree with TRBD2. Germline CDR1 is SGHTS and CDR2 is YDEGEE. V was pared by 1 base and J by 0 bases, with 4 bases of the junction left unmatched. The CDR3 is 17 amino acids. In nucleotides, the CDR3 is TGTGCCAGCAGCTTGACCGGGACTAGCGGAAGCACAGATACGCAGTATTTT. Amino acid sequence: CASSLTGTSGSTDTQYF.

The chain joins TRBV12-5 to TRBJ2-1, with unresolved D. CDR3 size: 13 residues. CDR1 LGHNT and CDR2 FRNRAP come from the germline V gene. The ends were cut back, 4 bases at V and 8 bases at J, with 12 bases in the middle. The CDR3 loop reads CASGSSDEDEQFF. CDR3 DNA sequence: TGTGCTAGTGGTTCATCCGATGAGGATGAGCAGTTCTTC. The full variable domain, in which reference TRBV12-5 and TRBJ2-1 provide the parts outside the CDR3, is DARVTQTPRHKVTEMGQEVTMRCQPILGHNTVFWYRQTMMQGLELLAYFRNRAPLDDSGMPKDRFSAEMPDATLATLKIQPSEPRDSAVYFCASGSSDEDEQFFGPGTRLTVL.

The chain is built from TRBV29-1 and TRBJ1-1; a possible D gene is TRBD1 (6 bases). Trimming shortened V by 6 bases and J by 11 bases, and 13 bases separated the two germline ends. Germline CDR1 and CDR2: SQVTM and ANQGSEA. This CDR3 region has 10 residues. In DNA form, the CDR3 reads TGCAGCGTCAATCAGAGGGGGGCTTTCTTT. Its protein product is CSVNQRGAFF. The full variable domain, its missing parts supplied by reference TRBV29-1 and TRBJ1-1, is SAVISQKPSRDICQRGTSLTIQCQVDSQVTMMFWYRQQPGQSLTLIATANQGSEATYESGFVIDKFPISRPNLTFSTLTVSNMSPEDSSIYLCSVNQRGAFFGQGTRLTVV.

This CDR3 reads CASSRSGTGNGYTF. The CDR3 bases are TGCGCCAGCAGCCGATCCGGGACAGGAAACGGCTACACCTTC. V is TRBV4-3 and J is TRBJ1-2, with 8 bases matching TRBD1. The CDR3 consists of 14 residues. The germline gives CDR1 LGHNA, CDR2 YSLEER. Losses at the gene ends were 4 bases for V and 8 bases for J; bases not matched to a gene: 9.

The V gene is TRBV19, the J gene TRBJ2-1; 14 bases align to TRBD2. After removal of 5 bases from V and 4 bases from J, the junction contained 13 bases not matched to a gene. CDR1 LNHDA and CDR2 SQIVND come from the germline V gene (reference sequence). This CDR3 spans 19 amino acids. CDR3 in amino acids: CASSHGTSGSVGGYNEQFF. The CDR3 DNA reads as TGTGCCAGTAGTCATGGGACTAGCGGGAGTGTGGGGGGTTACAATGAGCAGTTCTTC.

The gene calls are TRBV6-6 and TRBJ1-2; D is uncertain. This CDR3 comprises 13 residues. V shed 6 bases and J shed 7 bases, with 15 bases lying between them. Looked up from germline, CDR1 is MNHNY and CDR2 is SVGAGI (reference sequence). This CDR3 reads CASSPQVEGGYTF. CDR3 nucleotide sequence: TGTGCCAGCAGCCCCCAGGTAGAGGGTGGCTACACCTTC.

The chain combines TRBV3-1 (or the pseudogene TRBV3-2) with TRBJ2-2; 8 bases agree with TRBD2. V shed 4 bases and J 7 bases; nucleotides not matched to a gene: 8. The CDR3 is made up of 15 amino acids. Germline CDR1 reads LGHDT; CDR2 reads YNNKEL (reference sequence). The CDR3 DNA sequence: TGTGCCAGCAGCCTACGACTAGCGTCGGGCGGGGAGCTGTTTTTT. As protein: CASSLRLASGGELFF.

The chain links TRBV5-1 to TRBJ1-6, with D perhaps TRBD1 (5 bases). The V gene lost 0 bases and the J gene lost 9 bases, with 13 bases spanning the gap. Germline V gene data show CDR1 as SGHRS and CDR2 as YFSETQ. The CDR3 sequence is 15 residues long. The CDR3 DNA reads TGCGCCAGCAGCTTGGAAGGGGAGGCAGGTTCACCCCTCCACTTT. This codes for CASSLEGEAGSPLHF.

The CDR3 protein is CASSFPSTSGGEQFF. The CDR3 DNA sequence: TGTGCCAGCAGCTTTCCATCGACTAGCGGGGGTGAGCAGTTCTTC. The chain combines TRBV13 with TRBJ2-1, with 12 bases that match TRBD2. CDR1 and CDR2 (germline): PRHDT, FYEKMQ (reference sequence). This CDR3 has 15 residues. V was clipped by 3 bases and J by 9 bases; unmatched bases: 6.

V gene TRBV6-5 combines with J gene TRBJ2-2; 12 bases align to TRBD1. Per the germline V gene, CDR1 is MNHEY and CDR2 is SVGAGI. The CDR3 loop spans 15 amino acids. Losses at the gene ends were 7 bases for V and 2 bases for J; bases not matched to a gene: 2. The CDR3 bases are TGTGCCAGCACCGGGACAGGGGGCAACACCGGGGAGCTGTTTTTT. Amino acid sequence: CASTGTGGNTGELFF.